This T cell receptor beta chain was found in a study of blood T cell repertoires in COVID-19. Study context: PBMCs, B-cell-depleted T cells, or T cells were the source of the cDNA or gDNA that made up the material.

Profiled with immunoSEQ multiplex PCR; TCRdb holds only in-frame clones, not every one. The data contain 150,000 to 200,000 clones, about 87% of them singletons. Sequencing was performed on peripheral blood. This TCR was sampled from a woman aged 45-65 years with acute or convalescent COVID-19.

This chain's CDR3 is CAIGDGGSYEQYF. CDR3 DNA: TGTGCCATCGGGGACGGGGGCTCCTACGAGCAGTACTTC. The V gene is TRBV10-3, the J gene TRBJ2-7; tentatively, D is TRBD2 (6 bases). Per germline, CDR1 ENHRY and CDR2 SYGVKD. Deletions cut 8 bases from V and 0 bases from J, with 11 bases between. This CDR3 is built from 13 residues.